This entry lists 32 T cell receptor beta chains sequenced from one sample in a study of cytotoxic CD8 clonotypes in ibrutinib-treated CLL. The table came from immunoSEQ multiplex PCR; TCRdb's copy has only in-frame clones and leaves some out. The data show some 130,000 clones, with 80% to 90% seen just once and roughly 2% held by the top ten. Sample: PBMCs, taken after 24 months of ibrutinib treatment. The source is a human donor with chronic lymphocytic leukemia.

The CDR3 is CASSLGTGVPGNTIYF. The CDR3 nucleotides are TGTGCCAGCAGCTTGGGGACAGGGGTTCCTGGAAACACCATATATTTT. The genes are TRBV7-3 and TRBJ1-3, with 10 nucleotides matching TRBD1. This CDR3 is built from 16 residues. V shed 3 bases, J shed 2 bases, and the junction held 4 bases outside the gene matches. Germline V gene lookup returns CDR1 SGHTA and CDR2 FQGTGA.

CDR3 coding DNA: TGTGCCAGCAGGAGGGGGGGATGGGATGAGCAGTTCTTC. The encoded protein is CASRRGGWDEQFF. This chain links TRBV6-1 with TRBJ2-1, with D perhaps matching TRBD2 (7 bases). From germline, CDR1 is MNHNS and CDR2 SASEGT. The CDR3 is 13 residues long. V was cut by 6 bases and J by 8 bases, with 14 bases left in between.

The genes are TRBV18 and TRBJ1-5; TRBD1 aligns across 7 bases. Looked up from germline, CDR1 is KGHSH and CDR2 is LQKENI. Trimming removed 2 bases from V and 4 bases from J; junction bases left unmatched: 5. There are 15 residues in the CDR3. Here the CDR3 reads CASSPAGTVNQPQHF. The CDR3 DNA is TGTGCCAGCTCACCAGCGGGGACAGTTAATCAGCCCCAGCATTTT. Full variable domain (remainder filled in from reference TRBV18 and TRBJ1-5): NAGVMQNPRHLVRRRGQEARLRCSPMKGHSHVYWYRQLPEEGLKFMVYLQKENIIDESGMPKERFSAEFPKEGPSILRIQQVVRGDSAAYFCASSPAGTVNQPQHFGDGTRLSIL.

This chain joins TRBV21-1 and TRBJ1-2. TRBV21-1 is a listed pseudogene. The CDR3 covers 16 residues. As DNA, the CDR3 is TGTGCCAGCAGCAAATTTAGAAGGGAGGACGCCTATGGCTACACCTTC. Translated: CASSKFRREDAYGYTF.

The chain is built from TRBV18 and TRBJ2-2; unclear D gene. Germline values: CDR1 KGHSH, CDR2 LQKENI. Trimming took off 0 bases at V and 3 bases at J, with 8 bases between the two ends. The CDR3 is made up of 15 amino acids. Here the CDR3 DNA reads TGTGCCAGCTCACCACCGCTAGGGTACACCGGGGAGCTGTTTTTT. This translates into CASSPPLGYTGELFF.

The V call is TRBV6-1, the J call TRBJ1-1, with 7 bases that match TRBD1. Losses at the gene ends were 1 base for V and 4 bases for J; bases not matched to a gene: 6. CDR1 and CDR2 (germline): MNHNS, SASEGT. This CDR3 has 15 amino acids. DNA of the CDR3: TGTGCCAGCAGTGAAGACCAGGGGGGTGGCACTGAAGCTTTCTTT. Amino acids: CASSEDQGGGTEAFF.

This chain connects TRBV11-2 to TRBJ2-5, with 7 bases matching TRBD2. Germline CDR1 SGHAT, CDR2 FQNNGV. V shed 0 bases, J shed 5 bases, and the junction held 18 bases outside the gene matches. The CDR3 covers 19 residues. The CDR3 bases are TGTGCCAGCAGCTTAGAGGGTGTCAGGGACTACCGGGCCCGGGAGACCCAGTACTTC. Translation: CASSLEGVRDYRARETQYF.

The chain has TRBV28 and TRBJ1-1, with unresolved D. This CDR3 contains 15 residues. Germline lookup yields CDR1 MDHEN and CDR2 SYDVKM. Trimming took off 4 bases at V and 5 bases at J, with 17 bases between the two ends. The CDR3 nucleotides are TGTGCCAGCAGTTCAGCTGAGGAAAGAAGGACTGAAGCTTTCTTT. It encodes CASSSAEERRTEAFF.

This chain links TRBV28 with TRBJ1-5, with a weak D call TRBD1 (5 bases). V was shortened by 4 bases and J by 2 bases, with 15 bases between the two germline ends. The CDR3 length is 16 residues. Germline values: CDR1 MDHEN, CDR2 SYDVKM. The CDR3 DNA is TGTGCCAGCAGTTCAACCGGGACCACTGGCAATCAGCCCCAGCATTTT. Translation: CASSSTGTTGNQPQHF.

The chain links TRBV28 to TRBJ2-2; TRBD2 is a possible D gene (5 bases). Germline CDR1 is MDHEN and CDR2 is SYDVKM. The CDR3 runs 12 residues. Trimming took 4 bases from V and 5 from J, leaving 5 bases between them. CDR3 nucleotide sequence: TGTGCCAGCAGTTCGGGAACCGGGGAGCTGTTTTTT. Protein: CASSSGTGELFF.

The chain employs TRBV28 and TRBJ2-6; 9 nucleotides align to TRBD2. V lost 5 bases and J lost 2; bases outside the gene matches: 13. CDR3 length: 19 residues. CDR1 is MDHEN, CDR2 SYDVKM, per germline. The CDR3 reads CASSKITGLALAGANVLTF. Here the CDR3 DNA reads TGTGCCAGCAGTAAAATCACGGGACTAGCTCTCGCTGGGGCCAACGTCCTGACTTTC. Based on the CDR3 plus reference TRBV28 and TRBJ2-6, the full variable domain is DVKVTQSSRYLVKRTGEKVFLECVQDMDHENMFWYRQDPGLGLRLIYFSYDVKMKEKGDIPEGYSVSREKKERFSLILESASTNQTSMYLCASSKITGLALAGANVLTFGAGSRLTVL.

V gene TRBV5-1 combines with J gene TRBJ1-3; 11 bases align to TRBD1. J lost 5 bases, V lost 0 bases, and 4 bases had no gene match. Germline V gives CDR1 SGHRS, CDR2 YFSETQ. The CDR3 extends over 16 amino acids. The chain's CDR3 is CASSLGRTGGRNTIYF. The CDR3 DNA reads TGCGCCAGCAGCTTGGGTCGGACAGGGGGCCGAAACACCATATATTTT.

The rearrangement uses TRBV5-6 and TRBJ2-3; D may be TRBD2 (7 bases). Trimming took off 1 base at V and 4 bases at J, with 19 bases between the two ends. The germline gives CDR1 SGHDT, CDR2 YYEEEE. The CDR3 extends over 17 amino acids. CDR3 sequence reads: CASSLFTGRGHADTQYF. For the CDR3, the DNA is TGTGCCAGCAGCTTGTTTACAGGGAGGGGCCACGCAGATACGCAGTATTTT.

The rearrangement joins TRBV18 to TRBJ2-7; no reliable D call. The CDR3 covers 14 residues. The germline V gene encodes CDR1 KGHSH and CDR2 LQKENI. V was trimmed by 3 bases and J by 3 bases, leaving 12 bases between them. The CDR3 nucleotides read TGTGCCAGCTCACCGGGCTACCAGTACTACGAGCAGTACTTC. This translates into CASSPGYQYYEQYF.

The chain employs TRBV7-9 and TRBJ2-7; possible D gene TRBD1, 6 bases. Germline lookup yields CDR1 SEHNR and CDR2 FQNEAQ (reference sequence). This CDR3 contains 15 residues. V was clipped by 6 bases and J by 6 bases, with 21 bases between them. The CDR3 region is CASSPHFSQGIEQYF. Written as DNA, the CDR3 is TGTGCCAGCAGTCCTCACTTTAGTCAGGGGATCGAGCAGTACTTC.

This sequence joins TRBV30 and TRBJ1-2, with D perhaps TRBD1 (5 bases). Germline values: CDR1 GTSNPN, CDR2 SVGIG (reference sequence). This CDR3 is 11 amino acids long. Between the trimmed V and J ends, which lost 7 bases and 4 bases, there was a span of 10 bases. The DNA of the CDR3 is TGTGCCTTACAGGTGGGCTATGGCTACACCTTC. Its translation is CALQVGYGYTF.

The sample holds one count of this clone. This rearrangement joins TRBV6-5 to TRBJ2-2; 8 positions agree with TRBD1. V trimming: 5 bases; J trimming: 0 bases; junction bases outside the gene matches: 2. Germline CDR1 is MNHEY and CDR2 is SVGAGI. CDR3 size: 15 residues. For the CDR3, the DNA is TGTGCCAGCAGTAACAGGGGGACGAACACCGGGGAGCTGTTTTTT. Translating gives CASSNRGTNTGELFF.

The gene calls are TRBV27 and TRBJ2-7, with TRBD1 identical over 8 bases. CDR1 is MNHEY and CDR2 is SMNVEV in the germline V gene (reference sequence). V dropped 8 bases and J dropped 2; count of bases not matched to a gene: 17. The length of the CDR3 is 17 residues. CDR3 in DNA: TGTGCCAGCCATCCCGGGTTAGACAGGGGTTCTCCCTACGAGCAGTACTTC. This gives the protein CASHPGLDRGSPYEQYF.

The chain has TRBV7-2 and TRBJ2-1; D perhaps matches TRBD2 (7 bases). This CDR3 has 15 amino acids. Between the trimmed V and J ends, which lost 7 bases and 7 bases, there was a span of 20 bases. The germline gives CDR1 SGHTA, CDR2 FQGNSA. The CDR3 protein is CASTSSWGGANEQFF. Written as DNA, the CDR3 is TGTGCCAGCACCAGCTCATGGGGGGGCGCTAATGAGCAGTTCTTC.

J is TRBJ2-1 and V is TRBV7-2; D unresolved. V shed 3 bases and J shed 7 bases, with 10 bases lying between them. Germline CDR1 SGHTA, CDR2 FQGNSA. The CDR3 runs to 13 residues. This chain's CDR3 is CASSLAAPNEQFF. The CDR3 coding sequence is TGTGCCAGCAGCTTGGCCGCCCCAAATGAGCAGTTCTTC. Drawing the rest from reference TRBV7-2 and TRBJ2-1, the complete variable domain is GAGVSQSPSNKVTEKGKDVELRCDPISGHTALYWYRQSLGQGLEFLIYFQGNSAPDKSGLPSDRFSAERTGGSVSTLTIQRTQQEDSAVYLCASSLAAPNEQFFGPGTRLTVL.

The gene calls are TRBV6-5 and TRBJ2-3, with TRBD2 matching over 12 bases. There are 14 residues in the CDR3. With V trimmed by 6 bases and J by 6 bases, 4 bases remained unmatched. Germline V gives CDR1 MNHEY, CDR2 SVGAGI. CDR3 amino acids: CASRPGLAGDTQYF. In DNA, the CDR3 is TGTGCCAGCAGACCTGGACTAGCGGGGGATACGCAGTATTTT.

This chain joins TRBV5-6 and TRBJ2-7, with D possibly matching TRBD2 (5 bases). This CDR3 has 14 residues. Trimming pared 5 bases from V and 8 bases from J, leaving 20 bases between. CDR1 is SGHDT and CDR2 is YYEEEE in the germline V gene. The CDR3 nucleotides read TGTGCCAGCAGTCCGGAGGCCGGCCGGGGAAAGCAGTACTTC. Encoded protein: CASSPEAGRGKQYF.

The V call is TRBV6-6, the J call TRBJ2-7, with D unresolved. V lost 5 bases to trimming and J lost 7 bases, with 9 bases between them. Looked up from germline, CDR1 is MNHNY and CDR2 is SVGAGI (reference sequence). This CDR3 is built from 11 residues. The CDR3 DNA reads as TGTGCCAGCAGTACCCCTGGTGAGCAGTACTTC. It specifies CASSTPGEQYF.

V gene TRBV15 combines with J gene TRBJ1-5; tentatively, D is TRBD1 (6 bases). V was clipped by 3 bases and J by 3 bases, with 15 bases between them. Germline V lookup: CDR1 LNHNV, CDR2 YYDKDF (reference sequence). The length of the CDR3 is 16 residues. The CDR3 protein is CATSSTGTSFNQPQHF. The DNA of the CDR3 is TGTGCCACCAGCAGCACGGGGACAAGTTTCAATCAGCCCCAGCATTTT. Full variable domain (missing parts from reference TRBV15 and TRBJ1-5): DAMVIQNPRYQVTQFGKPVTLSCSQTLNHNVMYWYQQKSSQAPKLLFHYYDKDFNNEADTPDNFQSRRPNTSFCFLDIRSPGLGDTAMYLCATSSTGTSFNQPQHFGDGTRLSIL.

The V gene is TRBV6-5, the J gene TRBJ1-3; D is uncertain. V lost 7 bases and J 0 bases, leaving 7 bases between the germline ends. This CDR3 spans 13 amino acids. Per germline, CDR1 MNHEY and CDR2 SVGAGI. The CDR3 loop reads CASTSLSGNTIYF. The DNA of the CDR3 is TGTGCCAGCACCTCCCTCTCTGGAAACACCATATATTTT.

This chain joins TRBV5-1 and TRBJ1-2; tentative D call: TRBD1 (5 bases). Trimming removed 0 bases from V and 4 bases from J, with 10 bases in between. Germline V lookup: CDR1 SGHRS, CDR2 YFSETQ. This CDR3 comprises 14 residues. The DNA of the CDR3 is TGCGCCAGCAGCTTGGAGGGACTTCCCTATGGCTACACCTTC. Protein product: CASSLEGLPYGYTF.

The chain employs TRBV7-2 and TRBJ2-3, with TRBD1 matching over 8 bases. Trimming at V came to 4 bases and at J to 5 bases, leaving 11 bases not matched to a gene. Germline loops: CDR1 SGHTA, CDR2 FQGNSA. The CDR3 is 16 residues long. The CDR3 nucleotides are TGTGCCAGCAGCTCCCTGGACAGGGCGGGCCGAGATACGCAGTATTTT. Protein: CASSSLDRAGRDTQYF.

CDR3 region: CASSTHLAIQETQYF. DNA for the CDR3: TGTGCCAGCAGCACCCATCTAGCGATCCAAGAGACCCAGTACTTC. The V gene is TRBV9, the J gene TRBJ2-5, with D possibly being TRBD2 (6 bases). CDR1 SGDLS and CDR2 YYNGEE come from the germline V gene. The CDR3 length is 15 residues. V lost 4 bases to trimming and J lost 1 base, with 14 bases between them.

This chain links TRBV29-1 with TRBJ2-5; D gene unclear. V was cut by 4 bases and J by 5 bases, with 8 bases left in between. Germline lookup yields CDR1 SQVTM and CDR2 ANQGSEA. The CDR3 loop spans 11 amino acids. CDR3 region: CSVAGGETQYF. The CDR3, as DNA: TGCAGCGTTGCCGGTGGGGAGACCCAGTACTTC.

This chain links TRBV30 with TRBJ2-7; D perhaps matches TRBD2 (5 bases). In germline, CDR1 is GTSNPN, CDR2 SVGIG (reference sequence). This CDR3 comprises 11 residues. The V and J ends lost 8 bases and 3 bases respectively, with 11 bases between them. The CDR3 here is CAGAGSYEQYF. The CDR3 bases are TGTGCCGGCGCTGGGAGCTACGAGCAGTACTTC. Together with reference TRBV30 and TRBJ2-7, the CDR3 gives the full variable domain: SQTIHQWPATLVQPVGSPLSLECTVEGTSNPNLYWYRQAAGRGLQLLFYSVGIGQISSEVPQNLSASRPQDRQFILSSKKLLLSDSGFYLCAGAGSYEQYFGPGTRLTVT.

This chain connects TRBV2 to TRBJ2-2; D is perhaps TRBD2 (6 bases). The CDR3 is made up of 16 amino acids. Germline CDR1 reads SNHLY; CDR2 reads FYNNEI. The V end lost 7 bases, the J end lost 5 bases, and 20 bases lay between the germline ends. This chain's CDR3 is CASTKEGQGGTGELFF. CDR3 in DNA: TGTGCCAGCACCAAAGAGGGTCAGGGAGGTACCGGGGAGCTGTTTTTT.

The V gene is TRBV6-5, the J gene TRBJ1-2, with TRBD1 as a possible D gene (5 bases). The CDR3 extends over 13 amino acids. Germline assignment: CDR1 MNHEY and CDR2 SVGAGI. V was cut by 0 bases and J by 5 bases, with 7 bases left in between. CDR3 nucleotide sequence: TGTGCCAGCAGTTACTCAGCAGGGTATGGCTACACCTTC. Translated: CASSYSAGYGYTF.